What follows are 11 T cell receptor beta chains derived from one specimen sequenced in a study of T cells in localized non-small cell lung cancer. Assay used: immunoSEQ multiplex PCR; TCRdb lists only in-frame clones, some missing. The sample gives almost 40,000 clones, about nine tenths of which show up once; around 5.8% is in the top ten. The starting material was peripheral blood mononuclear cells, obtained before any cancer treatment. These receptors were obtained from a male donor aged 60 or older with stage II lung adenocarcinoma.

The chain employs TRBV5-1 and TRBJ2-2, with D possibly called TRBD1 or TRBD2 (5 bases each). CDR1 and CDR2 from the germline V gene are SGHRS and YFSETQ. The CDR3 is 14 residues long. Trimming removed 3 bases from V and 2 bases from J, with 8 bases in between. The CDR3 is CASSWDGNTGELFF. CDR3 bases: TGCGCCAGCAGCTGGGACGGAAACACCGGGGAGCTGTTTTTT.

This CDR3 is CASIPTGSRGEQYF. The CDR3 bases are TGTGCCAGCATCCCGACAGGGAGTCGTGGCGAGCAGTACTTC. This chain joins TRBV2 and TRBJ2-7; 7 bases map to TRBD1. Germline-derived CDR1 and CDR2 are SNHLY and FYNNEI. There are 14 residues in the CDR3. V shed 7 bases, J shed 6 bases, and the junction held 12 bases outside the gene matches.

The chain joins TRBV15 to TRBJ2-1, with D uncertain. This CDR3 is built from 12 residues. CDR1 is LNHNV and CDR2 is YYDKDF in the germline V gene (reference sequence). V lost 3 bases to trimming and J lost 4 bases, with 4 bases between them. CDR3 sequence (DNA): TGTGCCACCAGCAGCAGGTACAATGAGCAGTTCTTC. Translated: CATSSRYNEQFF.

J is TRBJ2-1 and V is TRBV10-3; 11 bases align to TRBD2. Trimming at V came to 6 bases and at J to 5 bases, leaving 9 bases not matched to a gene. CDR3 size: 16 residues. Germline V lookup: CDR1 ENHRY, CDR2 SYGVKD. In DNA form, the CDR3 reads TGTGCCATCAGGGCTAGCGGGAGGAGTGGCAACAATGAGCAGTTCTTC. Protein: CAIRASGRSGNNEQFF.

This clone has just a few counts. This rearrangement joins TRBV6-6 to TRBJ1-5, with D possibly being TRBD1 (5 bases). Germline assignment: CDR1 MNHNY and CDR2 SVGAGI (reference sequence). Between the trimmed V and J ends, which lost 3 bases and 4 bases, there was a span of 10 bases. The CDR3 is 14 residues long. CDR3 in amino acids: CASSYGGRNQPQHF. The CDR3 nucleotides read TGTGCCAGCAGTTATGGGGGACGGAATCAGCCCCAGCATTTT.

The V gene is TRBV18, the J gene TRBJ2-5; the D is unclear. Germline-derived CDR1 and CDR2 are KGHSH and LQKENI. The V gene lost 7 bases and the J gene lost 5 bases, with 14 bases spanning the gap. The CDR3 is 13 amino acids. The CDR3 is CASLRATEETQYF. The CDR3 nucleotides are TGTGCCAGCTTGCGCGCGACCGAGGAGACCCAGTACTTC. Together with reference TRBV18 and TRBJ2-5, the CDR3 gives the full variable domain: NAGVMQNPRHLVRRRGQEARLRCSPMKGHSHVYWYRQLPEEGLKFMVYLQKENIIDESGMPKERFSAEFPKEGPSILRIQQVVRGDSAAYFCASLRATEETQYFGPGTRLLVL.

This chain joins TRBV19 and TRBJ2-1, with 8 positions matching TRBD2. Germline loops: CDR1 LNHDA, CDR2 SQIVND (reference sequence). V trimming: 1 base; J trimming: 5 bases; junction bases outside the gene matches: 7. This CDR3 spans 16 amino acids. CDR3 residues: CASSIGTSRINNEQFF. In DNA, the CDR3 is TGTGCCAGTAGTATAGGGACTAGCCGCATCAACAATGAGCAGTTCTTC.

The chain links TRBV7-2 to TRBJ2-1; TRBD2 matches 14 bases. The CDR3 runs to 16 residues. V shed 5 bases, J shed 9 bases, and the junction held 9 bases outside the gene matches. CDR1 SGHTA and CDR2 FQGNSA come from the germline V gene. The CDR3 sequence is CASSTWTSGRTGEQFF. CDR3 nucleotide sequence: TGTGCCAGCAGCACGTGGACTAGCGGGAGGACGGGTGAGCAGTTCTTC.

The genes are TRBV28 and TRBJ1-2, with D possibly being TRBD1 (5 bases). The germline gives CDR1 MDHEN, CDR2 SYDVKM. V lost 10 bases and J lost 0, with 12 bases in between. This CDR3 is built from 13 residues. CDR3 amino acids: CATQDGSNYGYTF. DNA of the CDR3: TGTGCCACACAGGACGGCTCTAACTATGGCTACACCTTC.

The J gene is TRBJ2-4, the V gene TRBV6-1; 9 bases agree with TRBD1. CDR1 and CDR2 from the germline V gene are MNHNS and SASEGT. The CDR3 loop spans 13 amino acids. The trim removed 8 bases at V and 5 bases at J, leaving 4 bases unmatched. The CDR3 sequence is CASWGQGQNIQYF. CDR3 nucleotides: TGTGCCAGCTGGGGACAGGGACAAAACATTCAGTACTTC.

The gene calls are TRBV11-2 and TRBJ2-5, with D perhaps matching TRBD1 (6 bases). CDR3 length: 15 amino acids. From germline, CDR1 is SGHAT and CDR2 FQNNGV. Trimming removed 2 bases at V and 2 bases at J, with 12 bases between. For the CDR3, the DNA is TGTGCCAGCAGCTTATCTAACAGGGCACAAGAGACCCAGTACTTC. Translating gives CASSLSNRAQETQYF.